These 26 T cell receptor beta chains came from one sample sequenced in a study of CD8+CD57+ T cells in acquired aplastic anemia. CDR3 and TCR beta VDJ profiling relied on genomic DNA as the template. MiXCR, applied by TCRdb to the reads, yields one record per CDR3 protein. Counted here are roughly 500,000 distinct CDR3 sequences, around a third occurring once; the ten biggest clones make up less than 1%. Individuals selected for sequencing had exhibited CD8+CD57+ cell expansion on flow cytometry. Sequencing used sorted CD4+, CD8+, or CD8+CD57+ T cells (not recorded which) from PBMCs. Receptors were obtained from a human donor with aplastic anemia.

A note on this clonotype: This may arise from a read error, as a much more abundant clone is one base away. The chain joins TRBV24-1 to TRBJ2-3; a weak D match, TRBD2 (6 bases). Germline V gene data show CDR1 as KGHDR and CDR2 as SFDVKD. V lost 7 bases and J lost 6, with 22 bases in between. The length of the CDR3 is 16 residues. Written as DNA, the CDR3 is TGTGCCACCAGCGCACACGGGAGAGGCGCCTCGGATACGCAGTATTTT. This encodes CATSAHGRGASDTQYF.

This clonotype was counted a few times. The V call is TRBV12-3 or TRBV12-4, the J call TRBJ1-3; D is uncertain. The ends were cut back, 2 bases at V and 0 bases at J, with 20 bases in the middle. CDR3 length: 19 residues. This chain's CDR3 is CASSLIGAWGTHSGNTIYF. The CDR3 nucleotides read TGTGCCAGCAGTTTAATTGGTGCTTGGGGTACTCACTCTGGAAACACCATATATTTT.

V and J are TRBV19 and TRBJ2-7; perhaps TRBD2 as D (6 bases). Germline loops: CDR1 LNHDA, CDR2 SQIVND (reference sequence). The ends were cut back, 11 bases at V and 3 bases at J, with 17 bases in the middle. The CDR3 loop spans 13 amino acids. This CDR3 is CACNSGENYEQYF. DNA for the CDR3: TGTGCCTGTAACTCGGGGGAGAACTACGAGCAGTACTTC.

This clonotype was seen repeatedly, ten times or more. This chain joins TRBV6-1 and TRBJ2-7, with a tentative D call TRBD1 (6 bases). The CDR3 loop spans 13 amino acids. V was cut by 0 bases and J by 13 bases, with 16 bases left in between. Looked up from germline, CDR1 is MNHNS and CDR2 is SASEGT. CDR3 nucleotide sequence: TGTGCCAGCAGTGAAGCGACAGGCGGCGTAACCTACTTC. It is translated as CASSEATGGVTYF.

With respect to this clonotype: A read error may account for a junction end that differs from germline. The chain couples TRBV9 to TRBJ1-4; possible D gene TRBD1, 5 bases. Per germline, CDR1 SGDLS and CDR2 YYNGEE. The CDR3 is made up of 14 amino acids. The CDR3 reads CASGVDGRGEKLFF. The CDR3 DNA sequence: TGTGCCAGCGGCGTAGATGGGAGGGGTGAAAAACTGTTTTTT. Full variable domain (missing parts from reference TRBV9 and TRBJ1-4): DSGVTQTPKHLITATGQRVTLRCSPRSGDLSVYWYQQSLDQGLQFLIQYYNGEERAKGNILERFSAQQFPDLHSELNLSSLELGDSALYFCASGVDGRGEKLFFGSGTQLSVL.

The chain employs TRBV10-2 and TRBJ2-1; 8 nucleotides line up with TRBD2. The germline V gene encodes CDR1 WSHSY and CDR2 SAAADI. This CDR3 spans 16 amino acids. With V trimmed by 6 bases and J by 4 bases, 11 bases remained unmatched. CDR3 loop: CASSSTREGVYNEQFF. CDR3 bases: TGCGCCAGCAGCTCGACCCGGGAGGGAGTATACAATGAGCAGTTCTTC.

The chain has TRBV28 and TRBJ1-2, with a weak D call TRBD1 (6 bases). The CDR3 is 14 amino acids. CDR1 MDHEN and CDR2 SYDVKM come from the germline V gene. Trimming took 5 bases from V and 4 from J, leaving 14 bases between them. The CDR3 loop reads CASSKTRGSYGYTF. The CDR3 DNA sequence: TGTGCCAGCAGTAAGACCAGGGGATCCTATGGCTACACCTTC.

The chain couples TRBV30 to TRBJ2-7, with 10 bases matching TRBD1. With V trimmed by 4 bases and J by 2 bases, 8 bases remained unmatched. Germline values: CDR1 GTSNPN, CDR2 SVGIG (reference sequence). This CDR3 has 15 amino acids. The CDR3: CAWTPQGQGAYEQYF. Written as DNA, the CDR3 is TGTGCCTGGACCCCCCAAGGACAGGGGGCCTACGAGCAGTACTTC.

This clonotype was seen a single time. V and J are TRBV7-7 and TRBJ2-1; 7 nucleotides line up with TRBD2. Germline V gene sequence: CDR1 SSHAT, CDR2 FNYEAQ (reference sequence). This CDR3 region has 15 residues. Trimming took 3 bases from V and 7 from J; bases not matched to a gene: 9. The CDR3 nucleotides are TGTGCCAGCAGCTTGGGCGGGGGAGCCCAAAATGAGCAGTTCTTC. Translation gives CASSLGGGAQNEQFF. The entire variable domain, with the rest obtained from reference TRBV7-7 and TRBJ2-1, is as follows: GAGVSQSPRYKVTKRGQDVTLRCDPISSHATLYWYQQALGQGPEFLTYFNYEAQPDKSGLPSDRFSAERPEGSISTLTIQRTEQRDSAMYRCASSLGGGAQNEQFFGPGTRLTVL.

The V gene is TRBV15, the J gene TRBJ1-6, with TRBD1 matching over 7 bases. CDR1 is LNHNV and CDR2 is YYDKDF in the germline V gene (reference sequence). The CDR3 extends over 16 amino acids. Trimming at V came to 3 bases and at J to 6 bases, leaving 8 bases not matched to a gene. The CDR3 protein is CATSSDPGGGNSPLHF. The CDR3 DNA reads as TGTGCCACCAGCAGTGACCCAGGGGGTGGTAATTCACCCCTCCACTTT.

The chain couples TRBV15 to TRBJ2-5, with D possibly TRBD1 on 6 matching bases. CDR3 size: 14 residues. Germline V CDR1 and CDR2: LNHNV, YYDKDF (reference sequence). V was pared by 2 bases and J by 5 bases, with 12 bases between. The CDR3 loop is CATSRRQAPETQYF. The CDR3 nucleotides read TGTGCCACCAGCAGACGACAGGCACCGGAGACCCAGTACTTC. The full variable domain, its missing parts supplied by reference TRBV15 and TRBJ2-5, is DAMVIQNPRYQVTQFGKPVTLSCSQTLNHNVMYWYQQKSSQAPKLLFHYYDKDFNNEADTPDNFQSRRPNTSFCFLDIRSPGLGDTAMYLCATSRRQAPETQYFGPGTRLLVL.

This clonotype was counted a few times. This sequence joins TRBV11-2 and TRBJ2-7; maybe TRBD1 (6 bases). Trimming removed 5 bases from V and 0 bases from J, with 20 bases in between. This CDR3 comprises 17 residues. From germline, CDR1 is SGHAT and CDR2 FQNNGV. CDR3 protein: CASSPNPHRVYSYEQYF. The DNA of the CDR3 is TGTGCCAGCAGCCCCAACCCCCACAGGGTTTACTCCTACGAGCAGTACTTC.

This clonotype was seen only a few times. This sequence joins TRBV20-1 and TRBJ2-1; D possibly corresponds to TRBD1 (5 bases). V was trimmed by 0 bases and J by 0 bases, leaving 12 bases between them. The CDR3 is 16 amino acids. Per germline, CDR1 DFQATT and CDR2 SNEGSKA (reference sequence). In nucleotides, the CDR3 is TGCAGTGCTAGAGACCGGACATTTCGCTCCTACAATGAGCAGTTCTTC. Its protein product is CSARDRTFRSYNEQFF.

The chain joins TRBV19 to TRBJ2-1; 9 bases are shared with TRBD2. CDR1 and CDR2 (germline): LNHDA, SQIVND (reference sequence). The J segment lost 4 bases and the V segment lost 3 bases, leaving 1 base of the junction unmatched. This CDR3 is built from 14 residues. The chain's CDR3 is CASSILAGYNEQFF. The CDR3 DNA sequence: TGTGCCAGTAGTATTCTAGCGGGGTACAATGAGCAGTTCTTC.

This clonotype was counted only a few times. J is TRBJ2-7 and V is TRBV7-9, with D possibly TRBD1 on 6 matching bases. The CDR3 has 14 residues. Germline assignment: CDR1 SEHNR and CDR2 FQNEAQ (reference sequence). Trimming shortened V by 1 base and J by 3 bases, and 10 bases separated the two germline ends. Written as DNA, the CDR3 is TGTGCCAGCAGCTTAGTACCAGGGGTCTACGAGCAGTACTTC. This codes for CASSLVPGVYEQYF.

The rearrangement joins TRBV2 to TRBJ1-6, with D perhaps matching TRBD1 (6 bases). Germline V gives CDR1 SNHLY, CDR2 FYNNEI. This CDR3 contains 13 residues. Trimming cost V 11 bases and J 7 bases, with 15 bases left between them. CDR3 sequence: CAGLRDTNSPLHF. In nucleotides, the CDR3 is TGTGCCGGACTCCGGGACACAAATTCACCCCTCCACTTT.

The CDR3: CSVPVGGGPYEQYF. Written as DNA, the CDR3 is TGCAGTGTCCCCGTGGGGGGGGGACCCTACGAGCAGTACTTC. The chain joins TRBV20-1 to TRBJ2-7; 7 bases match TRBD2. Germline CDR1 DFQATT, CDR2 SNEGSKA (reference sequence). The V and J ends lost 7 bases and 2 bases, in that order; junction bases with no gene match: 11. The CDR3 covers 14 residues.

This clonotype was picked up many times. The V gene is TRBV7-9, the J gene TRBJ2-7; no clear D gene. From germline, CDR1 is SEHNR and CDR2 FQNEAQ (reference sequence). Between the trimmed V and J ends, which lost 2 bases and 0 bases, there was a span of 5 bases. The CDR3 has 13 residues. DNA for the CDR3: TGTGCCAGCAGCTTAATAGGCTCCTACGAGCAGTACTTC. Protein sequence: CASSLIGSYEQYF. The variable domain in full, with the rest retrieved from reference TRBV7-9 and TRBJ2-7, is DTGVSQNPRHKITKRGQNVTFRCDPISEHNRLYWYRQTLGQGPEFLTYFQNEAQLEKSRLLSDRFSAERPKGSFSTLEIQRTEQGDSAMYLCASSLIGSYEQYFGPGTRLTVT.

This clonotype was picked up many times. The CDR3 DNA is TGTGCCAGTAGTGTACCGGGACAGGGGATGATCAATGAGCAGTTCTTC. It yields the protein CASSVPGQGMINEQFF. This sequence joins TRBV19 and TRBJ2-1; 10 positions match TRBD1. CDR3 length equals 16 residues. Trimming at V came to 5 bases and at J to 6 bases, leaving 10 bases not matched to a gene. Per the germline V gene, CDR1 is LNHDA and CDR2 is SQIVND (reference sequence). Combining the CDR3 with reference TRBV19 and TRBJ2-1 gives the whole variable domain DGGITQSPKYLFRKEGQNVTLSCEQNLNHDAMYWYRQDPGQGLRLIYYSQIVNDFQKGDIAEGYSVSREKKESFPLTVTSAQKNPTAFYLCASSVPGQGMINEQFFGPGTRLTVL.

This clonotype came up a few times. CDR3 loop: CAISKRQGPDNSPLHF. The CDR3 nucleotides read TGTGCCATCAGTAAACGACAGGGGCCGGATAATTCACCCCTCCACTTT. The chain links TRBV10-3 to TRBJ1-6, with 8 bases matching TRBD1. The CDR3 totals 16 residues. Trimming cost V 5 bases and J 5 bases; bases outside gene matches: 8. Germline V gene data show CDR1 as ENHRY and CDR2 as SYGVKD.

In this sample, this clonotype turned up many times. This chain uses TRBV7-9 with TRBJ1-2, with D hard to call. Germline V gene data show CDR1 as SEHNR and CDR2 as FQNEAQ (reference sequence). The CDR3 loop spans 13 amino acids. The V gene lost 1 base and the J gene lost 4 bases, with 7 bases spanning the gap. The CDR3 DNA sequence: TGTGCCAGCAGCTTAGGAGGGCCCTATGGCTACACCTTC. It encodes CASSLGGPYGYTF.

This clonotype has just one count. The genes are TRBV2 and TRBJ1-6, with TRBD1 identical over 7 bases. CDR1 and CDR2 from the germline V gene are SNHLY and FYNNEI. J lost 8 bases, V lost 7 bases, and 2 bases had no gene match. There are 12 residues in the CDR3. The CDR3 reads CASTDRDSPLHF. CDR3 bases: TGTGCCAGCACCGACAGGGATTCACCCCTCCACTTT.

The V gene is TRBV29-1, the J gene TRBJ2-1, with a weak D call TRBD1 (6 bases). The CDR3 sequence is 15 residues long. CDR1 SQVTM and CDR2 ANQGSEA come from the germline V gene. V shed 4 bases and J shed 1 base, with 14 bases lying between them. CDR3: CSVVGQGWSYNEQFF. Written as DNA, the CDR3 is TGCAGCGTTGTAGGTCAGGGGTGGTCCTACAATGAGCAGTTCTTC.

The rearrangement links TRBV20-1 to TRBJ1-4; 9 nucleotides agree with TRBD1. CDR3 size: 13 residues. CDR1 and CDR2 (germline): DFQATT, SNEGSKA (reference sequence). The V and J ends lost 6 bases and 8 bases, in that order; junction bases with no gene match: 7. The CDR3 region is CSARDRAREKLFF. Here the CDR3 DNA reads TGCAGTGCCCGGGACAGGGCTCGGGAAAAACTGTTTTTT.

The V gene is TRBV19, the J gene TRBJ2-5; TRBD2 agrees at 8 bases. The CDR3 totals 15 residues. From germline, CDR1 is LNHDA and CDR2 SQIVND (reference sequence). V lost 9 bases and J lost 4; bases outside the gene matches: 13. The CDR3 sequence is CASSLTSGLGETQYF. The CDR3, as DNA: TGTGCCAGCAGCTTAACTAGCGGCCTCGGAGAGACCCAGTACTTC.

The chain recombines TRBV2 with TRBJ2-7; 15 bases line up with TRBD2. The CDR3 runs 14 residues. Germline V gene lookup returns CDR1 SNHLY and CDR2 FYNNEI. The CDR3 sequence is CAIGLAGGYYEQYF. The CDR3 bases are TGTGCTATCGGACTAGCGGGAGGGTACTACGAGCAGTACTTC.